The clone carrying this T cell receptor (beta chain) occurred a few times. Its antigen is unknown. Collection of around 10 milliliters of peripheral blood was performed for each donor. The data were taken from a study of blood T cells in healthy people across ages. Study-wide results and caveats: More naive CD4+ cells and higher diversity were found in long-lived than in aged donors. With naive T cell percentage, TCR beta diversity showed a strong correlation. A conclusive naive versus antigen-experienced comparison was prevented by the unsorted PBMCs.

Through a sample-barcoded 5' primer and a J-beta primer mix, a second PCR was run for 7 to 11 cycles. TCRdb called the 5' RACE reads again in MiXCR, with one record for every CDR3 protein. The data hold about 1.6 million distinct CDR3 sequences, with roughly 32% observed a single time. The CDR3 loop spans 16 amino acids. The J segment lost 11 bases and the V segment lost 0 bases, leaving 11 bases of the junction unmatched. Germline assignment: CDR1 DFQATT and CDR2 SNEGSKA (reference sequence). Sequenced: blood. This receptor was identified in a woman under 40 in good health. This chain joins TRBV20-1 and TRBJ2-5, with 14 bases identical to TRBD2. This CDR3 reads CSAREVTSGGADEQYF. The CDR3 DNA reads TGCAGTGCTAGAGAGGTGACTAGCGGGGGGGCGGATGAGCAGTACTTC.